The next 16 T cell receptor beta chains were all read from a single sample in a study of memory CD4+ T cells and cytomegalovirus serostatus. Assay used: immunoSEQ multiplex PCR; TCRdb lists only in-frame clones, some missing. The repertoire has about 57,000 clones, 70% to 85% of them found once; the top ten carry 0.75% to 0.9%. Single viable CD3+CD4+CD8-CD45RO+ cells were sorted as the memory CD4+ T cells. The specimen was memory CD4+ T cells from blood. These receptors were taken from an adult in good health and CMV-seronegative.

This chain uses TRBV19 with TRBJ1-5; D is perhaps TRBD1 (5 bases). V lost 3 bases to trimming and J lost 5 bases, with 8 bases between them. CDR3 length equals 13 residues. Germline CDR1 and CDR2: LNHDA and SQIVND (reference sequence). CDR3 in amino acids: CASSIRADQPQHF. For the CDR3, the DNA is TGTGCCAGTAGTATCAGGGCGGATCAGCCCCAGCATTTT.

The chain is built from TRBV6-5 and TRBJ2-2; perhaps TRBD1 as D (6 bases). CDR3 length: 14 residues. CDR1 is MNHEY and CDR2 is SVGAGI in the germline V gene. Trimming left V 6 bases short and J 4 bases short, with 12 bases between. The CDR3, as DNA: TGTGCCAGCAGGTTACAGGGATTCACCGGGGAGCTGTTTTTT. Amino acid sequence: CASRLQGFTGELFF.

V is TRBV29-1 and J is TRBJ2-5; D perhaps matches TRBD1 (5 bases). This CDR3 spans 14 amino acids. With 4 bases removed from V and 4 bases from J, the gap between germline ends came to 16 bases. CDR1 and CDR2 (germline): SQVTM, ANQGSEA. CDR3: CSVGAQGSGETQYF. In DNA form, the CDR3 reads TGCAGCGTTGGGGCGCAGGGTAGTGGAGAGACCCAGTACTTC.

The rearrangement links TRBV15 to TRBJ1-6, with D unresolved. Trimming took 5 bases from V and 6 from J, leaving 8 bases between them. The CDR3 length is 13 residues. Germline values: CDR1 LNHNV, CDR2 YYDKDF (reference sequence). Here the CDR3 DNA reads TGTGCCACCAGCCGGGAGAGTAATTCACCCCTCCACTTT. Translating it yields CATSRESNSPLHF.

This chain links TRBV6-1 with TRBJ2-5; D gene ambiguous. The germline gives CDR1 MNHNS, CDR2 SASEGT. V dropped 1 base and J dropped 1 base, with 7 bases sitting between them. The CDR3 is 14 amino acids. In nucleotides, the CDR3 is TGTGCCAGCAGTGAAGGAGTGGGCCAAGAGACCCAGTACTTC. Translation: CASSEGVGQETQYF.

The V and J genes are TRBV6-6 and TRBJ2-3; no reliable D call. V lost 10 bases, J lost 6 bases, and 11 bases lay in between. CDR1 and CDR2 (germline): MNHNY, SVGAGI (reference sequence). The CDR3 spans 11 residues. The CDR3 coding sequence is TGTGCCATCGGGTTCAGGGATACGCAGTATTTT. Amino acids: CAIGFRDTQYF.

The rearrangement links TRBV27 to TRBJ2-3, with 7 bases lining up with TRBD2. The V and J ends lost 6 bases and 0 bases, in that order; junction bases with no gene match: 6. The CDR3 is 15 amino acids. From germline, CDR1 is MNHEY and CDR2 SMNVEV (reference sequence). The CDR3 here is CASRTPSGSTDTQYF. In DNA, the CDR3 is TGTGCCAGCAGGACTCCTAGCGGAAGCACAGATACGCAGTATTTT.

This clone came up a few times. The chain combines TRBV6-5 with TRBJ2-7, with unresolved D. CDR1 and CDR2 from the germline V gene are MNHEY and SVGAGI. V lost 0 bases, J lost 2 bases, and 11 bases lay in between. The CDR3 has 15 residues. CDR3 in amino acids: CASSYSVAGPYEQYF. As DNA, the CDR3 is TGTGCCAGCAGTTACTCTGTCGCCGGGCCCTACGAGCAGTACTTC.

This chain joins TRBV5-1 and TRBJ2-1; 11 bases align to TRBD2. This CDR3 comprises 14 residues. Trimming took 4 bases from V and 4 from J; bases not matched to a gene: 1. Germline V lookup: CDR1 SGHRS, CDR2 YFSETQ. CDR3 residues: CASSGTSGYNEQFF. The CDR3, as DNA: TGCGCCAGCAGCGGGACTAGCGGTTACAATGAGCAGTTCTTC.

V and J are TRBV2 and TRBJ2-5; D call uncertain. The ends were cut back, 4 bases at V and 3 bases at J, with 9 bases in the middle. Germline V gene data show CDR1 as SNHLY and CDR2 as FYNNEI. This CDR3 has 13 residues. The DNA of the CDR3 is TGTGCCAGCAGTGCGGTAGCTAAAGAGACCCAGTACTTC. It specifies CASSAVAKETQYF.

This clone was recorded once. The rearrangement links TRBV6-5 to TRBJ2-7; D gene uncertain. V was pared by 0 bases and J by 3 bases, with 9 bases between. Germline-derived CDR1 and CDR2 are MNHEY and SVGAGI. This CDR3 comprises 14 residues. CDR3 DNA sequence: TGTGCCAGCAGTTACTCGAGCCAGCTCTACGAGCAGTACTTC. Its translation is CASSYSSQLYEQYF.

V usage is TRBV7-9 and J usage is TRBJ2-6, with a tentative D call TRBD2 (5 bases). V was cut by 6 bases and J by 2 bases, with 17 bases left in between. CDR3 length: 17 amino acids. From germline, CDR1 is SEHNR and CDR2 FQNEAQ (reference sequence). As DNA, the CDR3 is TGTGCCAGCAGGATACACAGTGCCGGGGCTGGGGCCAACGTCCTGACTTTC. This sequence encodes CASRIHSAGAGANVLTF.

The chain couples TRBV7-3 to TRBJ2-2; TRBD2 agrees at 10 bases. The trim removed 4 bases at V and 4 bases at J, leaving 6 bases unmatched. CDR1 is SGHTA and CDR2 is FQGTGA in the germline V gene. CDR3 length: 16 amino acids. DNA of the CDR3: TGTGCCAGCAGCTCGACCGGGACTAGCGTCACCGGGGAGCTGTTTTTT. Its protein is CASSSTGTSVTGELFF.

The V call is TRBV27, the J call TRBJ2-1; 7 nucleotides align to TRBD2. Germline loops: CDR1 MNHEY, CDR2 SMNVEV (reference sequence). With 5 bases clipped from V and 10 bases from J, the junction kept 5 bases outside the gene matches. This CDR3 has 12 residues. CDR3 nucleotides: TGTGCCAGCAGTCACCCTAGCGGAGAGCAGTTCTTC. The encoded protein is CASSHPSGEQFF.

The CDR3 DNA reads as TGTGCCAGCAGCGTACAGGAGAATCAGCCCCAGCATTTT. It translates to CASSVQENQPQHF. The V gene is TRBV9, the J gene TRBJ1-5; D remains unclear. This CDR3 has 13 amino acids. Trimming left V 1 base short and J 4 bases short, with 6 bases between. Germline V CDR1 and CDR2: SGDLS, YYNGEE.

The chain combines TRBV18 with TRBJ2-1, with D uncertain. The length of the CDR3 is 13 residues. Trimming removed 0 bases from V and 8 bases from J, with 8 bases in between. CDR1 is KGHSH, CDR2 LQKENI, per germline. Written as DNA, the CDR3 is TGTGCCAGCTCACCACCGTATGTCCATGAGCAGTTCTTC. It codes for CASSPPYVHEQFF.